This TCR beta chain was captured in a study of CD8+ T cells in alopecia areata. This clone occurred a few times. Treatment reported: oral pan-JAK inhibitor, 5-10 mg twice daily. Investigators isolated RNA and reverse transcribed it into cDNA to act as the sequencing template. The data were produced by immunoSEQ multiplex PCR, yet TCRdb's version contains in-frame clones alone and is incomplete. Of over 100,000 clones listed, 53% were seen once; the top ten hold approximately 0.46%. V was cut by 5 bases and J by 6 bases, with 17 bases left in between. The CDR3 has 15 amino acids. CDR1 SEHNR and CDR2 FQNEAQ come from the germline V gene (reference sequence).

The sample here was CD4+ T cells sorted from blood, taken at week 4, from a patient treated with tofacitinib. The chain couples TRBV7-9 to TRBJ2-1; TRBD1 is a possible D gene (5 bases). This sequence originates from a human donor with alopecia areata. DNA of the CDR3: TGTGCCAGCAGCCTCTGGACACTCCCAACCAATGAGCAGTTCTTC. It encodes CASSLWTLPTNEQFF.